Reported below is one T cell receptor (beta chain). What it binds is unknown. The V end was cut by 2 bases, the J end by 4 bases, with 11 bases between. The germline gives CDR1 SNHLY, CDR2 FYNNEI. CDR3 length: 14 amino acids. This specimen comes from a study of OX40 agonist ivuxolimab in advanced cancers. Study-level findings and limits: Normalized T-cell clonal expansion was also low in some nonresponders. At 0.1 to 3.0 mg/kg, clonal expansion of CD4+ and CD8+ blood T cells had occurred by week 6.

Blood was sampled at baseline, cycle 4 day 1, and cycle 7 day 1. The data were produced by immunoSEQ multiplex PCR, yet TCRdb's version contains in-frame clones alone and is incomplete. Of tens of thousands of clones detected, 88% appear once; the ten largest clones hold under 15%. This chain joins TRBV2 and TRBJ1-2; unclear D gene. Sequences were derived from CD4+ or CD8+ T cells sorted from blood, sampled in a trial of the OX40 agonist ivuxolimab. This TCR was sampled from an adult with an advanced solid tumor such as melanoma, head and neck, liver or kidney cancer. The CDR3 region has the DNA TGTGCCAGCAGTGAACGACCGAGGGCCTATGGCTACACCTTC. Protein product: CASSERPRAYGYTF.